Below, 16 T cell receptor beta chains from the same sample are listed, as sequenced in a study of cytomegalovirus exposure and HLA in healthy donors. PCR used 60 Vbeta primers and 13 Jbeta primers. Assay: immunoSEQ multiplex PCR; the TCRdb copy retains only in-frame clones and omits some. The sample lists some 91,000 clones, 86% seen once, with roughly 8.3% in the top ten. Sample: PBMCs. The source is a man aged 25 to 45 in good health and CMV-seropositive.

In the case of this clone: This specimen includes other DNA sequences encoding the same CDR3. The chain uses TRBV5-1 and TRBJ2-1, with a tentative D call TRBD1 (6 bases). The CDR3 consists of 15 residues. V was shortened by 4 bases and J by 1 base, with 12 bases between the two germline ends. Germline V lookup: CDR1 SGHRS, CDR2 YFSETQ. The CDR3 is CASSLGQGSYNEQFF. CDR3 coding DNA: TGCGCCAGCAGCCTAGGGCAGGGGTCCTACAATGAGCAGTTCTTC.

This chain connects TRBV19 to TRBJ1-5; D not certain. Germline-derived CDR1 and CDR2 are LNHDA and SQIVND (reference sequence). This CDR3 is 14 amino acids long. V was shortened by 3 bases and J by 1 base, with 7 bases between the two germline ends. CDR3 residues: CASSMRRSNQPQHF. The CDR3 DNA follows: TGTGCCAGTAGTATGAGGAGGAGCAATCAGCCCCAGCATTTT.

This rearrangement joins TRBV11-2 to TRBJ2-1; TRBD2 matches 12 bases. The CDR3 covers 14 residues. Germline V gene lookup returns CDR1 SGHAT and CDR2 FQNNGV. Losses at the gene ends were 4 bases for V and 9 bases for J; bases not matched to a gene: 4. The CDR3 reads CASSSGTSGFEQFF. The CDR3 DNA follows: TGTGCCAGCAGCTCCGGGACTAGCGGGTTTGAGCAGTTCTTC.

The V and J genes are TRBV7-9 and TRBJ2-1; 13 nucleotides agree with TRBD2. CDR1 and CDR2 (germline): SEHNR, FQNEAQ (reference sequence). The V and J ends lost 8 bases and 3 bases, in that order; junction bases with no gene match: 13. This CDR3 region has 18 residues. The CDR3 is CASRAGTRTSGSYNEQFF. DNA of the CDR3: TGTGCCAGCCGGGCAGGGACGAGGACTAGCGGGAGCTACAATGAGCAGTTCTTC. Based on the CDR3 plus reference TRBV7-9 and TRBJ2-1, the full variable domain is DTGVSQNPRHKITKRGQNVTFRCDPISEHNRLYWYRQTLGQGPEFLTYFQNEAQLEKSRLLSDRFSAERPKGSFSTLEIQRTEQGDSAMYLCASRAGTRTSGSYNEQFFGPGTRLTVL.

V and J are TRBV11-2 and TRBJ2-7; perhaps TRBD1 as D (5 bases). V lost 3 bases and J 9 bases, leaving 15 bases between the germline ends. The CDR3 is 13 residues long. Germline CDR1 and CDR2: SGHAT and FQNNGV. CDR3 in amino acids: CASSFQLQVVQYF. In DNA form, the CDR3 reads TGTGCCAGCAGCTTTCAGCTACAGGTCGTGCAGTACTTC.

The chain has TRBV28 and TRBJ1-2, with D maybe TRBD1 (5 bases). Trimming removed 1 base from V and 5 bases from J, with 14 bases in between. The CDR3 has 15 amino acids. Germline CDR1 MDHEN, CDR2 SYDVKM. CDR3 bases: TGTGCCAGCAGTTTATATCGGACGGGGGGGTATGGCTACACCTTC. This encodes CASSLYRTGGYGYTF.

The chain joins TRBV9 to TRBJ1-2; D is undetermined. The CDR3 has 19 amino acids. Germline V CDR1 and CDR2: SGDLS, YYNGEE. V shed 0 bases and J shed 0 bases, with 21 bases lying between them. Here the CDR3 reads CASSVALGQAIPANYGYTF. In nucleotides, the CDR3 is TGTGCCAGCAGCGTAGCTCTTGGCCAGGCGATCCCCGCTAACTATGGCTACACCTTC.

This chain uses TRBV7-8 with TRBJ2-5, with D perhaps matching TRBD2 (6 bases). V lost 5 bases to trimming and J lost 5 bases, with 18 bases between them. Per the germline V gene, CDR1 is SGHVS and CDR2 is FQNEAQ. The CDR3 totals 15 residues. This CDR3 is CASSPQAGSKETQYF. The CDR3 region has the DNA TGTGCCAGCAGCCCTCAGGCGGGGTCGAAGGAGACCCAGTACTTC.

The chain couples TRBV19 to TRBJ2-1, with 11 bases identical to TRBD2. CDR1 and CDR2 (germline): LNHDA, SQIVND (reference sequence). J was trimmed by 1 base and V by 4 bases; bases with no gene match: 12. There are 19 residues in the CDR3. In DNA, the CDR3 is TGTGCCAGTAGTACTCGTGGTCTAGCGGGAGGCAGATCCTACAATGAGCAGTTCTTC. Translation: CASSTRGLAGGRSYNEQFF.

The gene calls are TRBV5-4 and TRBJ2-3; D may be TRBD2 (5 bases). Germline lookup yields CDR1 SGHNT and CDR2 YYREEE (reference sequence). The CDR3 covers 16 residues. The V gene lost 5 bases and the J gene lost 1 base, with 17 bases spanning the gap. The CDR3 DNA is TGTGCCAGCAGTAATATCGGGGAGCAGGGCACAGATACGCAGTATTTT. It yields the protein CASSNIGEQGTDTQYF.

V gene TRBV30 combines with J gene TRBJ1-2; 7 positions agree with TRBD1. CDR3 size: 13 residues. Germline trimming cut 3 bases from V and 4 bases from J; bases unmatched to any gene: 5. Per germline, CDR1 GTSNPN and CDR2 SVGIG (reference sequence). The CDR3 DNA reads as TGTGCCTGGAGCTCGACAGGGATCTATGGCTACACCTTC. It encodes CAWSSTGIYGYTF.

The table lists this clone with a few counts. This sequence joins TRBV19 and TRBJ1-1, with a weak D call TRBD1 (5 bases). The germline V and J ends were trimmed by 7 bases and 7 bases, with 16 bases remaining between them. Germline V gives CDR1 LNHDA, CDR2 SQIVND (reference sequence). This CDR3 contains 13 residues. The CDR3 nucleotides read TGTGCCAGTATCCGTTCACAGGCGGATGAAGCTTTCTTT. Its translation is CASIRSQADEAFF.

This clone was found a few times. This chain connects TRBV27 to TRBJ2-1; unclear D gene. The CDR3 has 16 amino acids. V was trimmed by 3 bases and J by 0 bases, leaving 12 bases between them. Germline-derived CDR1 and CDR2 are MNHEY and SMNVEV (reference sequence). The CDR3, as DNA: TGTGCCAGCAGTTTCTTCAGCCGGAGCTCCTACAATGAGCAGTTCTTC. Translation: CASSFFSRSSYNEQFF.

The chain carries TRBV5-1 and TRBJ2-7; D gene ambiguous. Between the trimmed V and J ends, which lost 4 bases and 4 bases, there was a span of 21 bases. The CDR3 runs to 16 residues. Germline CDR1 and CDR2: SGHRS and YFSETQ. The CDR3 here is CASSPGPAADRYEQYF. The CDR3 region has the DNA TGCGCCAGCAGCCCGGGTCCAGCCGCGGATAGATACGAGCAGTACTTC.

There are a few counts of this clone. V usage is TRBV19 and J usage is TRBJ2-5; 14 nucleotides line up with TRBD2. Germline CDR1 is LNHDA and CDR2 is SQIVND (reference sequence). The V and J ends lost 6 bases and 4 bases, in that order; junction bases with no gene match: 4. This CDR3 contains 15 residues. This CDR3 reads CASSGGLAGVETQYF. The CDR3 DNA sequence: TGTGCCAGTAGCGGGGGACTAGCGGGAGTAGAGACCCAGTACTTC.

The chain links TRBV18 to TRBJ2-1; D may be TRBD2 (5 bases). This CDR3 comprises 15 residues. V lost 3 bases and J lost 8, with 17 bases in between. CDR1 is KGHSH, CDR2 LQKENI, per germline. CDR3 nucleotide sequence: TGTGCCAGCTCACCTGTCGGACGGACTGGAGATGAGCAGTTCTTC. Translated: CASSPVGRTGDEQFF.